This record looks at one T cell receptor beta chain sequence and its context. The antigen this receptor binds is unknown. Per-base qualities were not stored, and no clone one base away is much larger. The sample belongs to a study of Ad26.COV2.S vaccination and SARS-CoV-2 variants (dated by TCRdb to the early 2020s). Describing the broader study: Donors in the vaccine arm were drawn from COV1001, a multicentre, randomized, double-blind, placebo-controlled phase I-IIa trial testing Ad26.COV2.S in healthy adults. The TCR-sequenced set comprised around 30 samples: some 20 Ad26.COV2.S vaccine recipients, 5 placebo recipients and 8 SARS-CoV-2 convalescent individuals. Ad26.COV2.S was administered intramuscularly at 5 x 10^10 or 1 x 10^11 viral particles, either as a single shot or as two shots given 56 days apart. Trial participants were randomized into five groups of five: low-dose or high-dose Ad26.COV2.S given once or twice, or placebo on both occasions. Blinding of investigators to trial group allocation was maintained during experiments and outcome assessment. The specificity and breadth of SARS-CoV-2-reactive T cell receptors after Ad26.COV2.S vaccination were assessed by TCRbeta repertoire sequencing.

According to the study, the label for this sample's treatment or condition signals: about 20 received Ad26.COV2.S at low or high dose, single or two shots; about five received placebo; per-sample allocation not given. Repertoires of vaccine and placebo recipients were sequenced from samples taken on day 63 after the first injection. In Cohort 1b, 25 or so adults aged 18-55 years were enrolled at a single site in Boston, USA, between 29 July and 7 August 2020. Ad26.COV2.S consisted of a replication-incompetent adenovirus type 26 vector by which a prefusion-stabilized SARS-CoV-2 spike protein from the original Wuhan strain was expressed. The CDR3 numbers 13 residues from cysteine through phenylalanine. Only the CDR3 part of the read is kept: 39 bases, read in frame from the first base. In the germline V gene, CDR1 corresponds to MDHEN and CDR2 to SYDVKM. V is pared back by 3 bases and J by 7 bases, with 12 bases lying between the germline termini.

The immunoSEQ Assay was the method used to sequence TCRbeta CDR3 regions. After extraction, genomic DNA underwent amplification by bias-controlled multiplex PCR, followed by high-throughput sequencing. In the paper's pipeline: To quantify the absolute abundance of every unique TCRbeta CDR3 region, sequences were collapsed and filtered. Usable DNA was measured by amplifying reference genes present in all nucleated cells, and TCRbeta template counts were normalized to that usable DNA to estimate T cell fraction. Repertoire TCRs were annotated as SARS-CoV-2-specific when V gene, CDR3 amino acid sequence and J gene were exactly matched to a known reactive TCR set. MIRA supplied the reference SARS-CoV-2 TCR set, which was filtered for enrichment in COVID-19-positive ImmuneCODE repertoires so that public or cross-reactive TCRs were removed. Based on the MIRA antigens, annotated TCRs were further analysed at the level of specific ORF or position within ORF. Depth was the summed frequency of annotated unique rearrangements, while breadth was defined as annotated unique rearrangements over total unique productive rearrangements. TCR breadth was compared between groups using two-sided Wilcoxon rank-sum tests. TCRdb stores this immuneACCESS table with in-frame sequences only. Part of the clones is absent; in the studies checked, under half of the shortfall reflects unresolved V genes, and no reason is known for the rest. That table gives V, J and clone size, and the DNA gave D and trimming. This sample lists approximately 300,000 clones; around four fifths were detected once. Approximately 2.2% of the sample comes from the top ten.

Results and caveats for the whole study, not just this receptor: The authors noted that the TCR breadth and depth analyses may have underestimated total T cell responses. Compared with placebo recipients, Ad26.COV2.S recipients showed higher spike-specific TCR breadth (P = 0.0014). Substantial breadth of spike-specific CD8+ and CD4+ T cell responses was reported after vaccination. Comparable non-spike TCR breadth was observed between vaccine and placebo recipients, consistent with only spike being contained in the vaccine. The study lacked the statistical power to compare responses across vaccine doses or regimens.

The source of this sequence is a person between 18 and 65 years old who received the Ad26.COV2.S COVID-19 vaccine or a placebo. The material was peripheral blood, obtained in a trial of Ad26.COV2.S vaccine versus placebo. This chain is built from TRBV28 and TRBJ1-2; TRBD1 might be the D gene, on 5 matching bases. The DNA sequence is TGTGCCAGCAGTTTGGGGGGTGTGAGTGGCTACACCTTC. Its translation reads: CASSLGGVSGYTF.